This T cell receptor (beta chain) was sequenced for a study of blood T cell repertoires in COVID-19. The overall study: COVID-19 samples collected from the United States, Italy and Spain covered acute and convalescent phases. PBMCs, B-cell-depleted T cells, or T cells provided the cDNA or gDNA that made up the material.

Produced via immunoSEQ multiplex PCR; TCRdb's table is partial and in-frame only. The sample has approximately 100,000 clones; roughly nine tenths are singletons. Sequences were obtained from peripheral blood. The source of this sequence is a man between 60 and 70 years old with acute or convalescent COVID-19.

This CDR3 reads CSVEDTNYGYTF. The CDR3 nucleotides are TGCAGCGTCGAGGACACAAACTATGGCTACACCTTC. The rearrangement joins TRBV29-1 to TRBJ1-2; tentative D call: TRBD1 (5 bases). V lost 6 bases, J lost 2 bases, and 10 bases lay in between. The CDR3 runs to 12 residues. Germline CDR1 reads SQVTM; CDR2 reads ANQGSEA. Combining the CDR3 with reference TRBV29-1 and TRBJ1-2 gives the whole variable domain SAVISQKPSRDICQRGTSLTIQCQVDSQVTMMFWYRQQPGQSLTLIATANQGSEATYESGFVIDKFPISRPNLTFSTLTVSNMSPEDSSIYLCSVEDTNYGYTFGSGTRLTVV.